This T cell receptor beta chain was captured in a study of vaccination effects on CD4 cells after COVID-19. This clone was detected once. Its antigen is undetermined. V lost 3 bases and J 4 bases, leaving 9 bases between the germline ends. In germline, CDR1 is GTSNPN, CDR2 SVGIG (reference sequence). The CDR3 loop spans 12 amino acids. Assay used: immunoSEQ multiplex PCR; TCRdb lists only in-frame clones, some missing. Here the sample spans tens of thousands of clones, about 74% being singletons. Researchers isolated CD4+ T cells once approximately eleven days of culture had elapsed. The specimen was CD4+ T cells from PBMCs cultured without peptide, collected before COVID-19 vaccination. The chain has TRBV30 and TRBJ1-1; TRBD1 might be the D (5 bases). The clonotype originates from a human donor who received a COVID-19 vaccine. The CDR3: CAWRRGPTEAFF. The CDR3 nucleotides are TGTGCCTGGAGAAGGGGTCCCACTGAAGCTTTCTTT.